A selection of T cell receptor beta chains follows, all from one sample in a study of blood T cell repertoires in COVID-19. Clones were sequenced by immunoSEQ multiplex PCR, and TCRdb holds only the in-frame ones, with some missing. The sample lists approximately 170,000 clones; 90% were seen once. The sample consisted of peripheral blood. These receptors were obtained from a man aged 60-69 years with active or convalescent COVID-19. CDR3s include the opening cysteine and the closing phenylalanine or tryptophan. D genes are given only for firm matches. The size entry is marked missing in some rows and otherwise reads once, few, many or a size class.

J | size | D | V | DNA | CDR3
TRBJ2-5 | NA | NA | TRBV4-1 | TGCGCCAGCAGCCAGGGACTGGAAGAGACCCAGTACTTC | CASSQGLEETQYF
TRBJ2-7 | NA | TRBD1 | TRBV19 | TGTGCCAGTAGCAAGGGACAGACTTCCTCCTACGAGCAGTACTTC | CASSKGQTSSYEQYF
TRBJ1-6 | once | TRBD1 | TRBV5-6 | TGTGCCAGCAGCCCCGGGGGTGGGACAGCGAATTCACCCCTCCACTTT | CASSPGGGTANSPLHF
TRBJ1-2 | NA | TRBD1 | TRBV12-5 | TGTGCTAGTGGTTTGGTACCATTACAGGGGGCGAGTTATGGCTACACCTTC | CASGLVPLQGASYGYTF
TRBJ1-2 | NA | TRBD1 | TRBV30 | TGTGCCTGGAGTGTACGGGAGGGGGCCTATGGCTACACCTTC | CAWSVREGAYGYTF
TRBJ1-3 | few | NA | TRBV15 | TGTGCCACCAGCAGAGATCTAACAGGTCCCTTTAGCTCTGGAAACACCATATATTTT | CATSRDLTGPFSSGNTIYF
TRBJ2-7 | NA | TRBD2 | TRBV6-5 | TGTGCCAGCAGGGCAGCGGGGGAAGCCTACGAGCAGTACTTC | CASRAAGEAYEQYF
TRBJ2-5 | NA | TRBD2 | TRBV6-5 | TGTGCCAGCAGTTGGCTAGCGGGGGCACAAGAGACCCAGTACTTC | CASSWLAGAQETQYF
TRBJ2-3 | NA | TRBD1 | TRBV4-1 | TGCGCCAGCAGCCTCCGGGACAGGGGGTCAGATACGCAGTATTTT | CASSLRDRGSDTQYF
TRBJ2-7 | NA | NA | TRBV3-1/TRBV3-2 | TGTGCCAGCAGCCATGGCGGAGCCTACGAGCAGTACTTC | CASSHGGAYEQYF
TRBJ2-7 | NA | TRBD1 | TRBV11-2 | TGTGCCAGCAGCGGATTCGACAGGGCGACGTCCTACGAGCAGTACTTC | CASSGFDRATSYEQYF
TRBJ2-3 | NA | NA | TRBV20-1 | TGCAGTGCTAGTAAAAGCGGCCTACACACAGATACGCAGTATTTT | CSASKSGLHTDTQYF
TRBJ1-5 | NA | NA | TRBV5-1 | TGCGCCAGCAGCTTGGCGGGGGCGGGAGGTCAGCCCCAGCATTTT | CASSLAGAGGQPQHF
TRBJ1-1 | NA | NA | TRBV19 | TGTGCCAGTAGTCCGCATGACGAGGGCACTGAAGCTTTCTTT | CASSPHDEGTEAFF
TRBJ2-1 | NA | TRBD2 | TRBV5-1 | TGCGCCAGCAGCTTTGGAGGGACTAGCTACAATGAGCAGTTCTTC | CASSFGGTSYNEQFF
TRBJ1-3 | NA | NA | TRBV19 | TGTGCCACTCAGGCGTCTGGAAACACCATATATTTT | CATQASGNTIYF
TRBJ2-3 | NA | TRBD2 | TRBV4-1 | TGCGCCAGCAGCCAAGGACTAGCGGCTAGCACAGATACGCAGTATTTT | CASSQGLAASTDTQYF
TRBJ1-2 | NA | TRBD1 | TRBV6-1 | TGTGCCAGCAGTGAGAGCCAGGGGGTTGGCTACACCTTC | CASSESQGVGYTF
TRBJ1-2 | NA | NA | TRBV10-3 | TGTGCCATCAGAGAAGACAGAAACTATGGCTACACCTTC | CAIREDRNYGYTF
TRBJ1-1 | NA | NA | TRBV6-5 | TGTGCCAGCAGTTATCAGACAAACACTGAAGCTTTCTTT | CASSYQTNTEAFF
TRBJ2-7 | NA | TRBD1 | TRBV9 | TGTGCCAGCAGCCCCCGACAGGGGGCATGGGACGAGCAGTACTTC | CASSPRQGAWDEQYF
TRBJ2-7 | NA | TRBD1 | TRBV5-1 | TGCGCCAGCAGCTTGGGACAGGGAGTCCACGAGCAGTACTTC | CASSLGQGVHEQYF